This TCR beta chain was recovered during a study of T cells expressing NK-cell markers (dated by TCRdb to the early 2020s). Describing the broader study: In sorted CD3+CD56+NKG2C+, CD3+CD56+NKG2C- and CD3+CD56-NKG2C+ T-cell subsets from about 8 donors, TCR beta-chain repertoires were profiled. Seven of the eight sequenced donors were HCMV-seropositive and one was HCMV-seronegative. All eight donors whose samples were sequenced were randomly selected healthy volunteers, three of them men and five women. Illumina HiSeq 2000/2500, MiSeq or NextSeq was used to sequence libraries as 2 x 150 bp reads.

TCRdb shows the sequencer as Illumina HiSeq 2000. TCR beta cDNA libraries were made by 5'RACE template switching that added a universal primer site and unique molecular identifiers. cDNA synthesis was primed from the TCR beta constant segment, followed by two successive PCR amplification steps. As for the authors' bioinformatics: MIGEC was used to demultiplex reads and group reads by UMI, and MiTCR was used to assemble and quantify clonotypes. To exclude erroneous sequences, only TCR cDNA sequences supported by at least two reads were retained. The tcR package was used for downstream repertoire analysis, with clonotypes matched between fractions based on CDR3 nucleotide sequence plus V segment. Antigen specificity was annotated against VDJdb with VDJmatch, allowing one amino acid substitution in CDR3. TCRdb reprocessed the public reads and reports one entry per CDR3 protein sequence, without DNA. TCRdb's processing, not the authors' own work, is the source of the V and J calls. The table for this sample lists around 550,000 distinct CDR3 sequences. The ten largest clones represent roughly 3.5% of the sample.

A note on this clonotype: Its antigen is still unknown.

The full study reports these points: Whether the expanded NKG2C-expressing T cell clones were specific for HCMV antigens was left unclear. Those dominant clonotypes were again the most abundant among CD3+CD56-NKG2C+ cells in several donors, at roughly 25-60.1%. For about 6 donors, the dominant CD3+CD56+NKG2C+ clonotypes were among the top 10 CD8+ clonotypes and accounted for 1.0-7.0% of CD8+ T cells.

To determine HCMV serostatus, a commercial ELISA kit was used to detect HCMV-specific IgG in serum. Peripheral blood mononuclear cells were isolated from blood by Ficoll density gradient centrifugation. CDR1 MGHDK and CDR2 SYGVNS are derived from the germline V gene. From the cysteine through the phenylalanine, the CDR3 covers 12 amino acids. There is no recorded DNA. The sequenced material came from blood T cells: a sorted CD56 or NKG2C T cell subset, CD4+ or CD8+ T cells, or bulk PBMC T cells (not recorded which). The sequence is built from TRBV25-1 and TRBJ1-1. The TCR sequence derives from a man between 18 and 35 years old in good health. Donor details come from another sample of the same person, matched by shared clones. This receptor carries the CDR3 CASSLGSDVAFF.